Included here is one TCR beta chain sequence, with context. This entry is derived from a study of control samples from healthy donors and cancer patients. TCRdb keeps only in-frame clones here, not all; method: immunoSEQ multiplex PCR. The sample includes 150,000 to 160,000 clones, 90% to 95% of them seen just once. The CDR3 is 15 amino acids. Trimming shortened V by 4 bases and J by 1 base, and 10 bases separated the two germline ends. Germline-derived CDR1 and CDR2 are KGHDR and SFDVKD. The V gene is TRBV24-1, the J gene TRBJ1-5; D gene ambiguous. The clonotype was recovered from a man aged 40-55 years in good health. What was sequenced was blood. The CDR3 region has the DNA TGTGCCACCAGTGAGCCAGGCGGGAGCAATCAGCCCCAGCATTTT. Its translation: CATSEPGGSNQPQHF.